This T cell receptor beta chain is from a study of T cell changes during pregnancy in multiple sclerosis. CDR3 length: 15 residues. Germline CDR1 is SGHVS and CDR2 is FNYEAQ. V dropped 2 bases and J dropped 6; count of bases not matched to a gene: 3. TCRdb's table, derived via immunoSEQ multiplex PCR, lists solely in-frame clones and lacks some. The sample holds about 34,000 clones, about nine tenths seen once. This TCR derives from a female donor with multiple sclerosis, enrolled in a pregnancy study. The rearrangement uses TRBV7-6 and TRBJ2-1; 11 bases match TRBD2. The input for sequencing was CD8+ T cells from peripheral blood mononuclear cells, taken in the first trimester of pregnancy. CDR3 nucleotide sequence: TGTGCCAGCAGCTTAAACCTAGCGGGAGGCAATGAGCAGTTCTTC. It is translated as CASSLNLAGGNEQFF.